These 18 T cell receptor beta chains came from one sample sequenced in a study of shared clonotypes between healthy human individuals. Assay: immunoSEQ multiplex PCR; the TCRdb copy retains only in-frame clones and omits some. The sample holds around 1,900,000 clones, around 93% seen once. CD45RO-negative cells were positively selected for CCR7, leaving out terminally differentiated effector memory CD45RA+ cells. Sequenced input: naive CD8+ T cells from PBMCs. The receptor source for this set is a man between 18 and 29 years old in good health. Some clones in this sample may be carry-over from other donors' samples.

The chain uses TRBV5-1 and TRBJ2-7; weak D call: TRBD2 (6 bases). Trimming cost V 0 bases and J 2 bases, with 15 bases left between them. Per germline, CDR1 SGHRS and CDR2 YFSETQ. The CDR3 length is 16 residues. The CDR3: CASSLGGEEGAYEQYF. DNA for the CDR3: TGCGCCAGCAGCTTGGGAGGAGAGGAGGGAGCCTACGAGCAGTACTTC. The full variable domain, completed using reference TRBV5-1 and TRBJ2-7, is KAGVTQTPRYLIKTRGQQVTLSCSPISGHRSVSWYQQTPGQGLQFLFEYFSETQRNKGNFPGRFSGRQFSNSRSEMNVSTLELGDSALYLCASSLGGEEGAYEQYFGPGTRLTVT.

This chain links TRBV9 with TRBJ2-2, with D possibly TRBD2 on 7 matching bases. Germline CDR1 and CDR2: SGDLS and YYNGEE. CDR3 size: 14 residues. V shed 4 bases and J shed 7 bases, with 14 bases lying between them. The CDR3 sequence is CASSPRGAGGELFF. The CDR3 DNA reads TGTGCCAGCAGCCCCCGGGGGGCGGGCGGGGAGCTGTTTTTT.

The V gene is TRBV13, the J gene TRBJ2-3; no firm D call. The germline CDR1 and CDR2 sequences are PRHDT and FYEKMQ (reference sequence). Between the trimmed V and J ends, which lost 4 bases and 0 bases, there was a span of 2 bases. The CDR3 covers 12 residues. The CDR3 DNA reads TGTGCCAGCAGCTATAGCACAGATACGCAGTATTTT. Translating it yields CASSYSTDTQYF. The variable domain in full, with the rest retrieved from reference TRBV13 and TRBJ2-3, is AAGVIQSPRHLIKEKRETATLKCYPIPRHDTVYWYQQGPGQDPQFLISFYEKMQSDKGSIPDRFSAQQFSDYHSELNMSSLELGDSALYFCASSYSTDTQYFGPGTRLTVL.

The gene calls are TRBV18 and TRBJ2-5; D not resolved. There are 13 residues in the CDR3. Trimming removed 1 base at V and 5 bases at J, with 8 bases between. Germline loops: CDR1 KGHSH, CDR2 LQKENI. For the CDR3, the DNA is TGTGCCAGCTCACCACGGGCTTGGGAGACCCAGTACTTC. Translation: CASSPRAWETQYF.

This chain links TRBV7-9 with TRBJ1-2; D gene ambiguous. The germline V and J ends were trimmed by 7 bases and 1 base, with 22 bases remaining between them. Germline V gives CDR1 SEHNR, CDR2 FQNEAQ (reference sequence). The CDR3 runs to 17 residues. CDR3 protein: CASTSTLQRNLNYGYTF. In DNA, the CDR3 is TGTGCCAGCACCTCGACTCTACAAAGAAATCTTAACTATGGCTACACCTTC.

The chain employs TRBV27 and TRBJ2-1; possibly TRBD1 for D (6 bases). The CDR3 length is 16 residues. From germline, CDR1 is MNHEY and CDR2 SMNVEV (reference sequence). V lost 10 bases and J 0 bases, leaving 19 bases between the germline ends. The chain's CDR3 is CAISPSQGPSYNEQFF. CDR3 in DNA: TGTGCCATCAGCCCTTCCCAGGGGCCCTCCTACAATGAGCAGTTCTTC.

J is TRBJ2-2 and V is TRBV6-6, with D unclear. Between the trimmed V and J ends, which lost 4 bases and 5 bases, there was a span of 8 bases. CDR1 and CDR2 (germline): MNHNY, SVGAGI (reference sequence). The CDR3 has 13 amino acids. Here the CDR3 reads CASSSSATGELFF. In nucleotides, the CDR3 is TGTGCCAGCAGTTCGTCGGCAACCGGGGAGCTGTTTTTT.

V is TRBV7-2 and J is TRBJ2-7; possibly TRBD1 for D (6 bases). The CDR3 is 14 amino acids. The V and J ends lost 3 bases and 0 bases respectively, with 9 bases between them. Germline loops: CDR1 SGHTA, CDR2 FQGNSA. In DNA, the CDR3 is TGTGCCAGCAGCTTCTGGGGGCCCTCCTACGAGCAGTACTTC. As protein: CASSFWGPSYEQYF.

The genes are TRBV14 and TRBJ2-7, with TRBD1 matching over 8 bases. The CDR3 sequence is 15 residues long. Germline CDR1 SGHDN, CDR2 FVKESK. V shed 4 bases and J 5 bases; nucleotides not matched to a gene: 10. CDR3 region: CASSPYRTGIHEQYF. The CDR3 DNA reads TGTGCCAGCAGCCCCTACAGGACAGGGATCCACGAGCAGTACTTC.

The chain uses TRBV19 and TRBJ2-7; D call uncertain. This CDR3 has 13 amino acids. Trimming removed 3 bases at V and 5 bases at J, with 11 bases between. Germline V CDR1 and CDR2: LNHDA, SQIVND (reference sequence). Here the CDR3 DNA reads TGTGCCAGTAGTATCTCCGTTAAAAACGAGCAGTACTTC. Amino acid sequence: CASSISVKNEQYF.

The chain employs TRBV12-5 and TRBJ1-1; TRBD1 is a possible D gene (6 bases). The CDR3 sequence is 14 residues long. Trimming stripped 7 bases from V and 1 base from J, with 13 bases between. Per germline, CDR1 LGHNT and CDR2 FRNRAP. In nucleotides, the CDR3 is TGTGCTAGTGCCTGGGAGACAGGGAACACTGAAGCTTTCTTT. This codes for CASAWETGNTEAFF.

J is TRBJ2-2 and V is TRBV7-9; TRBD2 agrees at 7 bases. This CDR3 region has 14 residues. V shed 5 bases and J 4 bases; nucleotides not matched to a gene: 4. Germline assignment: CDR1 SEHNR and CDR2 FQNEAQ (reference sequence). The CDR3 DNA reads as TGTGCCAGCAGCCGCGGCGGGGGCACCGGGGAGCTGTTTTTT. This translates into CASSRGGGTGELFF.

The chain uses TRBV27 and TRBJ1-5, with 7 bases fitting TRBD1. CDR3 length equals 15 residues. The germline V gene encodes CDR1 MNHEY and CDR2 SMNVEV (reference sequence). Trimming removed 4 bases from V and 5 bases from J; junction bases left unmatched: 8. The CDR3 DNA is TGTGCCAGCAGTTCACGAGACAGGGTAGATCAGCCCCAGCATTTT. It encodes CASSSRDRVDQPQHF.

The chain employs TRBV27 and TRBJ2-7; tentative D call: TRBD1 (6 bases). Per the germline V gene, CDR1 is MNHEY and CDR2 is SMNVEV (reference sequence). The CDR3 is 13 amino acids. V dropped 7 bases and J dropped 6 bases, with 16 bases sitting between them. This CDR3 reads CASTEGGAAEQYF. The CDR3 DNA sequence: TGTGCCAGCACCGAAGGGGGTGCGGCCGAGCAGTACTTC.

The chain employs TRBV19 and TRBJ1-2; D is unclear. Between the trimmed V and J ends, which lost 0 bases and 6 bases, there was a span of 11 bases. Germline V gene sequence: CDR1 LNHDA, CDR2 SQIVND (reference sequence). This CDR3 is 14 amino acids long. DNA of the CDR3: TGTGCCAGTAGTATAGATAGTTCCCGGCATGGCTACACCTTC. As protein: CASSIDSSRHGYTF.

The CDR3 nucleotides read TGTGCCAGCAGCCGCCGGGGAGGGCCAAGTACCTACAATGAGCAGTTCTTC. Translating it yields CASSRRGGPSTYNEQFF. V gene TRBV7-2 combines with J gene TRBJ2-1; 7 nucleotides line up with TRBD2. Germline V gives CDR1 SGHTA, CDR2 FQGNSA. CDR3 size: 17 residues. Unmatched junction bases numbered 12, after V lost 5 bases and J lost 2 bases. Combining the CDR3 with reference TRBV7-2 and TRBJ2-1 gives the whole variable domain GAGVSQSPSNKVTEKGKDVELRCDPISGHTALYWYRQSLGQGLEFLIYFQGNSAPDKSGLPSDRFSAERTGGSVSTLTIQRTQQEDSAVYLCASSRRGGPSTYNEQFFGPGTRLTVL.

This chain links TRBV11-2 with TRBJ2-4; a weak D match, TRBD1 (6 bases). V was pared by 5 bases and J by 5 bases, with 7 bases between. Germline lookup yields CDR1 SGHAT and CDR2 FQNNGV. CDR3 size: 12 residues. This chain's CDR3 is CASSEGENIQYF. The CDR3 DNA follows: TGTGCCAGCAGCGAGGGGGAAAACATTCAGTACTTC.

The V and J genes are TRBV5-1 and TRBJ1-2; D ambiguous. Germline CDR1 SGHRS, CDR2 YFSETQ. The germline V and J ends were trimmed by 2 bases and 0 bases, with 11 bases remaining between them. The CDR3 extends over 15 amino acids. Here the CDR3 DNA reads TGCGCCAGCAGCTTAGGGCCCGGACCTAACTATGGCTACACCTTC. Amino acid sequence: CASSLGPGPNYGYTF.